The rows below give T cell receptor beta chains drawn from one sample of a study of early T cells in non-severe SARS-CoV-2 infection. Via MiXCR, TCRdb re-called the 5' RACE reads, giving one row per CDR3 protein. The sample carries more than 95,000 distinct CDR3 sequences, roughly 9.6% recorded once. Sequencing was performed on whole blood, taken at baseline. These receptors were taken from an adult who was a healthcare worker with PCR-confirmed SARS-CoV-2 infection or an uninfected control (not recorded which). CDR3s include the opening cysteine and the closing phenylalanine or tryptophan. The order of the fields is V gene, clone size, J gene, D gene, CDR3 protein, CDR3 DNA. The D gene is left open where the match is weak. Only part of the rows carry a size: once, few, many, or a class if the clone is expanded.

TRBV6-5	few	TRBJ2-1	NA	CASSYGGNEQFF	TGTGCCAGCAGTTACGGTGGCAATGAGCAGTTCTTC
TRBV28	many	TRBJ1-2	NA	CASSPTAIRGGYTF	TGTGCCAGCAGTCCCACCGCTATCAGGGGAGGCTACACCTTC
TRBV7-2	NA	TRBJ2-3	NA	CASSLEGGWADTQYF	TGTGCCAGCAGCTTAGAGGGCGGGTGGGCAGATACGCAGTATTTT
TRBV7-2	NA	TRBJ2-7	NA	CASSLSVGSSYEQYF	TGTGCCAGCAGCTTAAGTGTGGGGAGCTCCTACGAGCAGTACTTC
TRBV6-2/TRBV6-3	many	TRBJ2-1	NA	CATWGVPYNEQFF	TGTGCCACCTGGGGTGTTCCCTACAATGAGCAGTTCTTC
TRBV5-6	NA	TRBJ1-1	TRBD1	CASSFNRGLTEAFF	TGTGCCAGCAGCTTTAACAGGGGGCTTACTGAAGCTTTCTTT
TRBV6-2/TRBV6-3	few	TRBJ1-6	NA	CASSYSGIMNSPLHF	TGTGCCAGCAGTTACTCCGGGATAATGAATTCACCCCTCCACTTT
TRBV28	NA	TRBJ2-7	TRBD2	CASSLPSGGNYEQYF	TGTGCCAGCAGTTTACCCAGCGGGGGAAACTACGAGCAGTACTTC
TRBV19	NA	TRBJ1-2	NA	CASSHDGGYGYTF	TGTGCCAGTAGCCACGACGGAGGGTATGGCTACACCTTC
TRBV29-1	NA	TRBJ1-1	NA	CSVVLLMNTEAFF	TGCAGCGTTGTCCTGCTTATGAACACTGAAGCTTTCTTT
TRBV19	many	TRBJ2-1	TRBD2	CASSIELAGINNEQFF	TGTGCCAGTAGTATCGAACTAGCGGGGATAAACAATGAGCAGTTCTTC
TRBV7-8	NA	TRBJ1-2	TRBD1	CASSLVRTGPNYGYTF	TGTGCCAGCAGCTTAGTGCGGACAGGCCCTAACTATGGCTACACCTTC
TRBV25-1	NA	TRBJ1-3	TRBD1	CASSMTGVRNTIYF	TGTGCCAGCAGTATGACAGGGGTTCGGAACACCATATATTTT
TRBV29-1	many	TRBJ1-1	NA	CSVEEAANTEAFF	TGCAGCGTTGAAGAGGCGGCTAACACTGAAGCTTTCTTT
TRBV5-6	few	TRBJ2-7	NA	CASSRPASSHEQYF	TGTGCCAGCAGCCGTCCGGCTAGCTCCCACGAGCAGTACTTC
TRBV14	few	TRBJ2-6	NA	CASRRASGANVLTF	TGTGCCAGCAGAAGAGCCTCTGGGGCCAACGTCCTGACTTTC
TRBV28	few	TRBJ1-5	NA	CASSPGNQPQHF	TGTGCCAGCAGCCCGGGTAATCAGCCCCAGCATTTT
TRBV29-1	NA	TRBJ2-1	TRBD2	CSVDYRGTSGVMGYNEQFF	TGCAGCGTTGACTATAGGGGGACTAGCGGGGTGATGGGCTACAATGAGCAGTTCTTC
TRBV14	NA	TRBJ2-1	NA	CASSQVQKGGNEQFF	TGTGCCAGCAGCCAAGTACAAAAGGGGGGCAATGAGCAGTTCTTC
TRBV4-3	NA	TRBJ2-3	TRBD1	CASSPRQGADHTDTQYF	TGCGCCAGCAGCCCGAGACAGGGGGCAGATCACACGGATACGCAGTATTTT
TRBV19	NA	TRBJ2-6	TRBD1	CASSTQSLLDRGRFGANVLTF	TGTGCCAGTAGTACCCAATCACTTCTCGACAGGGGGCGCTTCGGGGCCAACGTCCTGACTTTC
TRBV12-3/TRBV12-4	NA	TRBJ2-7	NA	CASSLGGEGYEQYF	TGTGCCAGCAGTTTAGGGGGGGAAGGGTACGAGCAGTACTTC
TRBV20-1	many	TRBJ2-7	NA	CSASRPVATYEQYF	TGCAGTGCTAGCCGCCCCGTAGCGACCTACGAGCAGTACTTC
TRBV20-1	few	TRBJ2-3	NA	CSLEGVTDTQYF	TGCAGTTTAGAAGGCGTTACAGATACGCAGTATTTT
TRBV6-5	many	TRBJ2-1	TRBD1	CASSYSNRGPYNEQFF	TGTGCCAGCAGTTACTCGAACAGGGGGCCATACAATGAGCAGTTCTTC
TRBV27	NA	TRBJ1-2	TRBD1	CASSLRQGGINYGYTF	TGTGCCAGCAGTTTGAGACAGGGGGGGATTAACTATGGCTACACCTTC
TRBV6-5	NA	TRBJ1-6	NA	CASTLSRPYNSPLHF	TGTGCCAGCACCCTCTCGAGGCCCTATAATTCACCCCTCCACTTT
TRBV11-2	few	TRBJ2-1	NA	CASSSIRGNEQFF	TGTGCCAGCAGCTCGATAAGGGGCAATGAGCAGTTCTTC
TRBV20-1	many	TRBJ1-1	TRBD1	CSARVITGGWNTEAFF	TGCAGTGCCAGAGTAATCACAGGGGGCTGGAACACTGAAGCTTTCTTT
TRBV27	NA	TRBJ2-4	TRBD1	CASRYRTGGAKGNIQYF	TGTGCCAGCAGATATCGGACAGGGGGCGCGAAGGGAAACATTCAGTACTTC
TRBV12-3/TRBV12-4	few	TRBJ1-1	NA	CASSLLNREAFF	TGTGCCAGCAGTTTATTGAACAGGGAAGCTTTCTTT
TRBV29-1	few	TRBJ2-1	TRBD1	CSAETGITYNEQFF	TGCAGCGCCGAGACAGGGATTACCTACAATGAGCAGTTCTTC
TRBV29-1	few	TRBJ2-7	TRBD2	CSAQRGTNYEQYF	TGCAGCGCTCAGCGGGGAACTAACTACGAGCAGTACTTC
TRBV27	few	TRBJ2-1	NA	CASTSWANEQFF	TGTGCCAGCACCAGCTGGGCGAATGAGCAGTTCTTC
TRBV12-3/TRBV12-4	NA	TRBJ2-7	NA	CASSYEELNEQYF	TGTGCCAGCAGTTATGAGGAGCTAAACGAGCAGTACTTC
TRBV11-2	few	TRBJ2-1	TRBD2	CASSFEASGHNEQFF	TGTGCCAGCAGCTTCGAGGCTAGCGGCCACAATGAGCAGTTCTTC
TRBV2	few	TRBJ2-5	NA	CASRIRITKETQYF	TGTGCCAGCAGAATCAGGATCACGAAAGAGACCCAGTACTTC
TRBV7-6	many	TRBJ2-7	TRBD1	CASSFGTGYEQYF	TGTGCCAGCAGCTTCGGGACAGGGTACGAGCAGTACTTC
TRBV2	NA	TRBJ2-7	NA	CASRQENEQYF	TGTGCCAGCAGACAGGAAAACGAGCAGTACTTC
TRBV11-2	NA	TRBJ2-4	TRBD1	CASSLDSRGQNIQYF	TGTGCCAGCAGCTTAGATTCGAGGGGGCAAAACATTCAGTACTTC
TRBV29-1	many	TRBJ2-1	NA	CSGGLARDEQFF	TGCAGCGGGGGACTGGCTCGGGATGAGCAGTTCTTC
TRBV27	few	TRBJ2-1	NA	CASSFGRKGNEQFF	TGTGCCAGCAGTTTCGGGCGGAAAGGGAATGAGCAGTTCTTC
TRBV7-9	many	TRBJ2-5	NA	CASSLVSETQYF	TGTGCCAGCAGCTTAGTATCGGAGACCCAGTACTTC
TRBV29-1	medium-sized	TRBJ1-1	NA	CSARSNTEAFF	TGCAGCGCCCGGTCTAACACTGAAGCTTTCTTT
TRBV5-1	NA	TRBJ1-1	NA	CASAPGTLNTEAFF	TGCGCCAGCGCACCCGGGACACTTAACACTGAAGCTTTCTTT
TRBV20-1	few	TRBJ2-7	TRBD2	CSARNLAGEYEQYF	TGCAGTGCTAGGAATCTAGCGGGGGAATACGAGCAGTACTTC
TRBV6-1	few	TRBJ1-3	NA	CASSDGQSSENTIYF	TGTGCCAGCAGTGATGGGCAGAGCTCTGAAAACACCATATATTTT
TRBV7-9	NA	TRBJ2-7	TRBD1	CASSYGDSGFYEQYF	TGTGCCAGCAGCTACGGGGACAGCGGATTCTACGAGCAGTACTTC
TRBV6-6	NA	TRBJ1-5	NA	CASSSEYSNQPQHF	TGTGCCAGCAGTTCGGAGTATAGCAATCAGCCCCAGCATTTT
TRBV19	NA	TRBJ2-1	NA	CASSAYYNEQFF	TGTGCCAGTAGTGCCTACTACAATGAGCAGTTCTTC
TRBV29-1	few	TRBJ2-3	TRBD1	CSAGQGRTDTQYF	TGCAGCGCAGGACAGGGTAGGACAGATACGCAGTATTTT
TRBV21-1	few	TRBJ2-2	NA	CASGGRNTGELFF	TGTGCCAGCGGAGGGAGGAACACCGGGGAGCTGTTTTTT
TRBV10-3	few	TRBJ2-5	TRBD2	CAISGKTSVTSEETQYF	TGTGCCATCAGTGGGAAGACTAGCGTCACCTCGGAAGAGACCCAGTACTTC
TRBV4-1	few	TRBJ2-3	TRBD2	CASSQDSTTSGGHFTSTDTQYF	TGCGCCAGCAGCCAAGATTCGACGACTAGCGGGGGCCACTTTACTAGCACAGATACGCAGTATTTT
TRBV20-1	few	TRBJ1-2	TRBD1	CSARIRTGGANYGYTF	TGCAGTGCTAGAATTCGGACAGGGGGAGCTAACTATGGCTACACCTTC
TRBV10-3	NA	TRBJ1-1	NA	CAISSETASAFF	TGTGCCATCAGTTCTGAGACCGCTTCAGCTTTCTTT
TRBV7-9	NA	TRBJ2-7	TRBD2	CASSPGGLAYEQYF	TGTGCCAGCAGCCCGGGGGGACTAGCTTACGAGCAGTACTTC
TRBV7-3	few	TRBJ2-5	TRBD2	CASSFGGRAGFETQYF	TGTGCCAGCAGCTTTGGCGGGAGAGCGGGCTTCGAGACCCAGTACTTC
TRBV11-1	few	TRBJ2-1	NA	CASSFRGNYNEQFF	TGTGCCAGCAGCTTCCGGGGAAATTACAATGAGCAGTTCTTC
TRBV28	few	TRBJ2-7	NA	CASSRGTQTTEQYF	TGTGCCAGCAGTCGCGGGACCCAGACCACCGAGCAGTACTTC